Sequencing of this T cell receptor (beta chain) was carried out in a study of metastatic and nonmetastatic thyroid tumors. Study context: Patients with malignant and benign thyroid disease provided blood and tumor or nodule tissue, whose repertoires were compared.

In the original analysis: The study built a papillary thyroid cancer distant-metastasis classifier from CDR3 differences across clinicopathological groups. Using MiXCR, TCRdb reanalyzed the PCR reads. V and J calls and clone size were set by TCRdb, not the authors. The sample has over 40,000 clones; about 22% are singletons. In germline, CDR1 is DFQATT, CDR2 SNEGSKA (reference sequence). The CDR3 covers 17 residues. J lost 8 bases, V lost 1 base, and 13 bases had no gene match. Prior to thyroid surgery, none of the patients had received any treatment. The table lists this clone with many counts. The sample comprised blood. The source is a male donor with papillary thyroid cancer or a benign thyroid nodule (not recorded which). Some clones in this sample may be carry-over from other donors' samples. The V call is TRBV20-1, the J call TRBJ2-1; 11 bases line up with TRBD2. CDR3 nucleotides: TGCAGTGCTAGAGGGGCCGGGGCTAGCGGGAGGTGGGATGAGCAGTTCTTC. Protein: CSARGAGASGRWDEQFF.